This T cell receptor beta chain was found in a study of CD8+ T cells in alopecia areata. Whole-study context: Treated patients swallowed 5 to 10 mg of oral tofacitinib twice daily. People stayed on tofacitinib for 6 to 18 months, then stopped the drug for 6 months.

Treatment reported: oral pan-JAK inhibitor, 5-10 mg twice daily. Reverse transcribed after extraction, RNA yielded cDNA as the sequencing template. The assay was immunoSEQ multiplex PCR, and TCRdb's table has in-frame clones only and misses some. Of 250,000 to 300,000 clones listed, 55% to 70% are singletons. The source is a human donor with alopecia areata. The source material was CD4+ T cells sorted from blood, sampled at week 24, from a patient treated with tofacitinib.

The CDR3 loop reads CASSLKEAGPGYEQYF. The CDR3, as DNA: TGCGCCAGCAGCTTGAAGGAGGCAGGGCCAGGCTACGAGCAGTACTTC. The gene calls are TRBV5-1 and TRBJ2-7, with D perhaps given as TRBD1 or TRBD2 (5 bases each). Trimming shortened V by 1 base and J by 3 bases, and 17 bases separated the two germline ends. This CDR3 region has 16 residues. Germline V gene data show CDR1 as SGHRS and CDR2 as YFSETQ.